A single sample is the source of the 25 T cell receptor beta chains below, sequenced in a study of radiation and T cells in renal cell carcinoma (dated by TCRdb to about 2020). Library construction relied on the immunoSEQ multiplex PCR assay. The clones in this table, taken by TCRdb from immuneACCESS, are in-frame only. Not every clone is retained; where verified, under half of the shortfall comes from an unresolved V gene, and the cause of the rest is unknown. For this sample there are about 86,000 clones; around 85% appear just once. Of the sample, approximately 8.6% falls within the top ten clones. Taken with the paper, the label for time point translates to: blood 4 weeks post-SBRT, at nephrectomy. The treatment or condition label of this sample denotes: 15 Gy SBRT to primary tumor, nephrectomy 4 weeks later. This specimen consisted of blood, obtained from a patient whose treatment included radiotherapy and nephrectomy. These receptor sequences come from a man aged 45-65 years with renal cell carcinoma.

This clone was observed a single time. The V and J genes are TRBV6-5 and TRBJ2-7; D is undetermined. Trimming took 11 bases from V and 4 from J, leaving 6 bases between them. This CDR3 comprises 9 residues. Germline lookup yields CDR1 MNHEY and CDR2 SVGAGI. For the CDR3, the DNA is TGTGCCTGGGGTTACGAGCAGTACTTC. Translating it yields CAWGYEQYF.

The sample holds a few counts of this clone. The chain couples TRBV2 to TRBJ1-1; D not resolved. The germline V gene encodes CDR1 SNHLY and CDR2 FYNNEI. There are 10 residues in the CDR3. V lost 5 bases, J lost 10 bases, and 8 bases lay in between. The CDR3 region is CASSYGPAFF. In DNA form, the CDR3 reads TGTGCCAGCAGTTACGGCCCAGCTTTCTTT.

The chain combines TRBV28 with TRBJ2-4; D remains ambiguous. CDR3 length: 13 amino acids. The V end lost 5 bases, the J end lost 0 bases, and 5 bases lay between the germline ends. CDR1 and CDR2 from the germline V gene are MDHEN and SYDVKM. The CDR3 loop is CASSPGAKNIQYF. The CDR3 nucleotides are TGTGCCAGCAGTCCAGGAGCCAAAAACATTCAGTACTTC.

CDR3 in DNA: TGTGCCAGCAGCTTAGGGGTTCCCGGGGAGCTGTTTTTT. It is translated as CASSLGVPGELFF. The chain joins TRBV7-6 to TRBJ2-2; no clear D. V gave up 1 base and J gave up 6 bases, with 6 bases separating them. Germline V gene lookup returns CDR1 SGHVS and CDR2 FNYEAQ. The CDR3 loop spans 13 amino acids.

The V call is TRBV5-4, the J call TRBJ2-5, with D possibly matching TRBD1 (6 bases). The V end lost 2 bases, the J end lost 4 bases, and 12 bases lay between the germline ends. Germline lookup yields CDR1 SGHNT and CDR2 YYREEE (reference sequence). The CDR3 loop spans 14 amino acids. The CDR3 nucleotides are TGTGCCAGCAGCTTATTCCAGGGGTCAGAGACCCAGTACTTC. Translation gives CASSLFQGSETQYF.

The chain uses TRBV5-1 and TRBJ2-5; D not resolved. The germline gives CDR1 SGHRS, CDR2 YFSETQ. The CDR3 spans 12 residues. V was pared by 1 base and J by 2 bases, with 3 bases between. CDR3 nucleotide sequence: TGCGCCAGCAGCTTGTCGCAAGAGACCCAGTACTTC. Protein product: CASSLSQETQYF.

J is TRBJ2-3 and V is TRBV18, with 8 bases matching TRBD1. Germline V gene sequence: CDR1 KGHSH, CDR2 LQKENI. J was trimmed by 8 bases and V by 3 bases; bases with no gene match: 7. The CDR3 is 14 amino acids. The CDR3 bases are TGTGCCAGCTCACCCGGACAGGGTATTGGTACGCAGTATTTT. Protein product: CASSPGQGIGTQYF.

This rearrangement joins TRBV25-1 to TRBJ2-7; D gene unclear. CDR3 length: 14 residues. Germline CDR1 is MGHDK and CDR2 is SYGVNS. V was trimmed by 3 bases and J by 0 bases, leaving 9 bases between them. As DNA, the CDR3 is TGTGCCAGCAGTGACTCTAAAGCCTCCTACGAGCAGTACTTC. Translation: CASSDSKASYEQYF.

The rearrangement joins TRBV30 to TRBJ1-3; 11 bases agree with TRBD1. The germline gives CDR1 GTSNPN, CDR2 SVGIG (reference sequence). The CDR3 runs to 14 residues. Trimming cost V 8 bases and J 3 bases; bases outside gene matches: 6. This chain's CDR3 is CATGQGAVGNTIYF. CDR3 nucleotide sequence: TGTGCCACCGGACAGGGGGCGGTTGGAAACACCATATATTTT.

The J gene is TRBJ1-4, the V gene TRBV7-9, with 7 bases lining up with TRBD1. This CDR3 has 15 residues. With 3 bases clipped from V and 5 bases from J, the junction kept 6 bases outside the gene matches. CDR1 and CDR2 (germline): SEHNR, FQNEAQ (reference sequence). The DNA for the CDR3 is TGTGCCAGCAGCTTGAGACGGACAGGCAATGAAAAACTGTTTTTT. This translates into CASSLRRTGNEKLFF.

J is TRBJ2-2 and V is TRBV2, with D maybe TRBD1 (6 bases). The germline V gene has CDR1 SNHLY and CDR2 FYNNEI. Trimming pared 9 bases from V and 3 bases from J, leaving 14 bases between. The CDR3 extends over 14 amino acids. CDR3 sequence: CARTGYGHTGELFF. The CDR3 DNA reads TGTGCCAGAACAGGGTACGGACACACCGGGGAGCTGTTTTTT.

The chain links TRBV19 to TRBJ1-6; D not certain. Germline lookup yields CDR1 LNHDA and CDR2 SQIVND (reference sequence). The V end was cut by 4 bases, the J end by 0 bases, with 10 bases between. There are 16 residues in the CDR3. The CDR3: CASSRLLSSYNSPLHF. The CDR3 DNA reads as TGTGCCAGTAGTAGACTGTTGAGCTCCTATAATTCACCCCTCCACTTT.

The V and J genes are TRBV7-2 and TRBJ1-5, with D tentatively TRBD1 (6 bases). Deletions cut 0 bases from V and 6 bases from J, with 12 bases between. The CDR3 contains 15 residues. The germline V gene has CDR1 SGHTA and CDR2 FQGNSA. This CDR3 is CASSLAAGARQPQHF. CDR3 bases: TGTGCCAGCAGCTTAGCGGCGGGGGCACGTCAGCCCCAGCATTTT.

The CDR3: CASSYSGRASEQYF. The DNA of the CDR3 is TGTGCCAGTAGCTACAGCGGGAGGGCCTCTGAGCAGTACTTC. The chain is built from TRBV19 and TRBJ2-7, with 10 bases lining up with TRBD2. In germline, CDR1 is LNHDA, CDR2 SQIVND (reference sequence). The CDR3 is 14 amino acids. V shed 6 bases, J shed 7 bases, and the junction held 9 bases outside the gene matches.

This clone was observed once. The CDR3 here is CASSKDRNTDTQYF. The CDR3 DNA follows: TGTGCCAGCAGCAAGGACAGGAACACAGATACGCAGTATTTT. This chain joins TRBV28 and TRBJ2-3; 7 bases align to TRBD1. This CDR3 contains 14 residues. Per germline, CDR1 MDHEN and CDR2 SYDVKM. The junction had 5 bases not matched to a gene; V was cut back by 6 bases and J by 2 bases.

The V call is TRBV15, the J call TRBJ1-6; the match to TRBD1 covers 8 bases. Germline-derived CDR1 and CDR2 are LNHNV and YYDKDF (reference sequence). The ends lost 3 bases at V and 9 bases at J; junction bases unmatched: 4. The CDR3 runs to 14 residues. For the CDR3, the DNA is TGTGCCACCAGCAGGGACAGGGACGTTTCACCCCTCCACTTT. Translated, it gives CATSRDRDVSPLHF.

The gene calls are TRBV28 and TRBJ2-1; weak D call: TRBD2 (5 bases). CDR3 size: 16 residues. CDR1 MDHEN and CDR2 SYDVKM come from the germline V gene. The V gene lost 7 bases and the J gene lost 4 bases, with 20 bases spanning the gap. The CDR3 region has the DNA TGTGCCAGCACTTCCAAGACGGGATCCGATTACAATGAGCAGTTCTTC. Translating gives CASTSKTGSDYNEQFF. The whole variable domain, remainder taken from reference TRBV28 and TRBJ2-1, is DVKVTQSSRYLVKRTGEKVFLECVQDMDHENMFWYRQDPGLGLRLIYFSYDVKMKEKGDIPEGYSVSREKKERFSLILESASTNQTSMYLCASTSKTGSDYNEQFFGPGTRLTVL.

CDR3 sequence (DNA): TGTGCCAGCAGCTTGATGATGACCTACGAGCAGTACTTC. Its protein is CASSLMMTYEQYF. The chain has TRBV2 and TRBJ2-7; no clear D. Germline V gene sequence: CDR1 SNHLY, CDR2 FYNNEI. Trimming took off 6 bases at V and 2 bases at J, with 11 bases between the two ends. This CDR3 is 13 amino acids long.

The gene calls are TRBV11-3 and TRBJ2-5; the D is unclear. CDR3 length: 13 residues. Germline V lookup: CDR1 SGHNT, CDR2 YENEEA. V lost 3 bases and J 4 bases, leaving 9 bases between the germline ends. CDR3 protein: CASSFNTGETQYF. The CDR3 DNA sequence: TGTGCCAGCAGCTTCAACACGGGAGAGACCCAGTACTTC. Based on the CDR3 plus reference TRBV11-3 and TRBJ2-5, the full variable domain is EAGVVQSPRYKIIEKKQPVAFWCNPISGHNTLYWYLQNLGQGPELLIRYENEEAVDDSQLPKDRFSAERLKGVDSTLKIQPAELGDSAVYLCASSFNTGETQYFGPGTRLLVL.

The table lists this clone with a count of one. This rearrangement joins TRBV5-5 to TRBJ2-5; D uncertain. The CDR3 covers 13 residues. V was shortened by 0 bases and J by 4 bases, with 7 bases between the two germline ends. Germline CDR1 reads SGHKS; CDR2 reads YYEKEE (reference sequence). The CDR3 DNA is TGTGCCAGCAGCTTGGTAGTTGGAGAGACCCAGTACTTC. Translation: CASSLVVGETQYF.

The chain couples TRBV7-6 to TRBJ2-3, with D maybe TRBD1 (5 bases). The germline V and J ends were trimmed by 5 bases and 2 bases, with 11 bases remaining between them. The CDR3 is 14 residues long. CDR1 and CDR2 from the germline V gene are SGHVS and FNYEAQ. The CDR3 nucleotides read TGTGCCAGCAGCAGAGACAGAAACACAGATACGCAGTATTTT. Its protein is CASSRDRNTDTQYF.

This chain links TRBV9 with TRBJ1-4, with D perhaps TRBD1 (5 bases). Germline CDR1 SGDLS, CDR2 YYNGEE. The CDR3 spans 14 residues. V dropped 0 bases and J dropped 8 bases, with 11 bases sitting between them. CDR3 coding DNA: TGTGCCAGCAGCGTAGTGGGGACCCCAGAAAAACTGTTTTTT. Its protein is CASSVVGTPEKLFF.

The V and J genes are TRBV6-5 and TRBJ2-1, with 8 bases aligning to TRBD2. V shed 5 bases, J shed 4 bases, and the junction held 1 base outside the gene matches. The CDR3 is 13 amino acids. Per germline, CDR1 MNHEY and CDR2 SVGAGI. The CDR3 DNA reads TGTGCCAGCAGTGTAGCGGGATACAATGAGCAGTTCTTC. Its translation: CASSVAGYNEQFF.

V is TRBV30 and J is TRBJ2-5, with a tentative D call TRBD1 (6 bases). Trimming took 2 bases from V and 2 from J, leaving 9 bases between them. The CDR3 loop spans 13 amino acids. CDR1 is GTSNPN and CDR2 is SVGIG in the germline V gene (reference sequence). The chain's CDR3 is CAWSRGQQETQYF. The DNA of the CDR3 is TGTGCCTGGAGTCGGGGACAACAAGAGACCCAGTACTTC.

The rearrangement links TRBV18 to TRBJ1-4; D gene uncertain. The V end lost 3 bases, the J end lost 8 bases, and 13 bases lay between the germline ends. Germline V CDR1 and CDR2: KGHSH, LQKENI. CDR3 length: 14 amino acids. The CDR3 reads CASSPTLKGEKLFF. DNA of the CDR3: TGTGCCAGCTCACCTACTCTCAAAGGGGAAAAACTGTTTTTT.